The clone carrying this TCR beta chain was counted many times. This sample is drawn from a study of human T cells and chemical hapten exposure. Germline CDR1 and CDR2: MNHEY and SVGAGI. This CDR3 is built from 11 residues. Between the trimmed V and J ends, which lost 6 bases and 6 bases, there was a span of 9 bases. MiXCR, run by TCRdb on the RACE reads, gives a single entry per CDR3 protein. The repertoire consists of over 300,000 distinct CDR3 sequences, with approximately 5.1% occurring once and the leading ten covering 2.5% to 3%. Time point here: pre-sensitization, week 0. Treatment reported: therapeutic diphenylcyclopropenone sensitization with weekly scalp DPC.

Sequences were derived from whole blood, sampled in connection with sensitization to the hapten diphenylcyclopropenone (DPC). This sequence originates from a woman aged 45 to 65 with alopecia areata. Some clones in this sample may be carry-over from other donors' samples. The chain combines TRBV6-5 with TRBJ2-7; D gene ambiguous. This chain's CDR3 is CASSAGGEQYF. CDR3 nucleotides: TGTGCCAGCAGCGCCGGTGGCGAGCAGTACTTC.